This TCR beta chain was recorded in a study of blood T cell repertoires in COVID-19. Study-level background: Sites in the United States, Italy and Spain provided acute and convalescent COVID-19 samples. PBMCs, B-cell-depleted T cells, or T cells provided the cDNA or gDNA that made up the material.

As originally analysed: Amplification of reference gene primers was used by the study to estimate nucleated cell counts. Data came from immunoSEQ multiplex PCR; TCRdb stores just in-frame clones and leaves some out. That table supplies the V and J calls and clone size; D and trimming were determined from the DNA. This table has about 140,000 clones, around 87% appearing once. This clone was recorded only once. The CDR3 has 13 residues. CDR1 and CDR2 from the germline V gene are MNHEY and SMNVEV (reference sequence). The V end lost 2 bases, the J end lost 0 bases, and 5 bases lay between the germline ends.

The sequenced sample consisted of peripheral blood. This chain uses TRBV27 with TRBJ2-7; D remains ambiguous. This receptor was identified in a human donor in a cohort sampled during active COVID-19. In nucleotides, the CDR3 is TGTGCCAGCAGTTTAGCCAGCTCCTACGAGCAGTACTTC. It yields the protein CASSLASSYEQYF.